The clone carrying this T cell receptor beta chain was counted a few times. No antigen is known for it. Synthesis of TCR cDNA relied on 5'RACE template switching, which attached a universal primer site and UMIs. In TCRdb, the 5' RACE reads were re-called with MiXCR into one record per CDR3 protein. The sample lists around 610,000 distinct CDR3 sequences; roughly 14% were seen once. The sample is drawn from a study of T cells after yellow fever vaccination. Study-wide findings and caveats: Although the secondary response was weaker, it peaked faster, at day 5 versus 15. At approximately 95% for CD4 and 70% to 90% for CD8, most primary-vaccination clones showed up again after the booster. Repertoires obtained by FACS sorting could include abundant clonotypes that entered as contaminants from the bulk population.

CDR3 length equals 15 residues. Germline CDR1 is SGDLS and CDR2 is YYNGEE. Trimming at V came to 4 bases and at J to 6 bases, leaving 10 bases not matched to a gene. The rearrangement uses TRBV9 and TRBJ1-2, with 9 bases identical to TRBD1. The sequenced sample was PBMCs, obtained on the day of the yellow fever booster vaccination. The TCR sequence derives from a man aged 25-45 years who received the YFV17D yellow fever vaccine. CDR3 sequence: CASSPRGTGFNGYTF. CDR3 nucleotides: TGTGCCAGCAGCCCCCGCGGGACAGGGTTCAATGGCTACACCTTC.